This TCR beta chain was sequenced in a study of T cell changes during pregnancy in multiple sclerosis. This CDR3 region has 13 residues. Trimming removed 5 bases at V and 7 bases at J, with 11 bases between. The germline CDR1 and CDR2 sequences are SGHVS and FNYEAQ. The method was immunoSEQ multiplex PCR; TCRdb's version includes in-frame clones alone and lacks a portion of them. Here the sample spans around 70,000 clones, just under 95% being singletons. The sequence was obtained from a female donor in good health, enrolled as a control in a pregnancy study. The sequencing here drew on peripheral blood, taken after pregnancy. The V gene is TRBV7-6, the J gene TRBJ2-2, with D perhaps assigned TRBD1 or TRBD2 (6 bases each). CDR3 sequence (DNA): TGTGCCAGCAGCCTAGGAGGGGGCGGGGAGCTGTTTTTT. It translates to CASSLGGGGELFF.